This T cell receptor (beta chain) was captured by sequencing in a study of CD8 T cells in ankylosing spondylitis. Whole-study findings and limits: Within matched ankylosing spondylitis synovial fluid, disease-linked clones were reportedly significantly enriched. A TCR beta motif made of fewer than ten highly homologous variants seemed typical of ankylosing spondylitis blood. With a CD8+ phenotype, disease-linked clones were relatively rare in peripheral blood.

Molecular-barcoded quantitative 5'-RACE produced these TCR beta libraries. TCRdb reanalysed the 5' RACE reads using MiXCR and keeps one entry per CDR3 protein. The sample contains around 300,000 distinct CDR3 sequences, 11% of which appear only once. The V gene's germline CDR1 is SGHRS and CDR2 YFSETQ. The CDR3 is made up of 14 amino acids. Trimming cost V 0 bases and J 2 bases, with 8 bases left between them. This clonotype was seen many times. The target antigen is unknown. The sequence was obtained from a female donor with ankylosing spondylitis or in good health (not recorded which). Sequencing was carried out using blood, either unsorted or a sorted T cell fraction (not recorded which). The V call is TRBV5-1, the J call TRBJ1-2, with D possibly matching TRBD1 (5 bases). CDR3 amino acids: CASSLDGGNYGYTF. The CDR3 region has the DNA TGCGCCAGCAGCTTGGACGGGGGAAACTATGGCTACACCTTC.